This passage covers 30 T cell receptor beta chains from one sample sequenced in a study of human T cells and chemical hapten exposure. Time point given: pre-sensitization, week 0. The treatment: therapeutic diphenylcyclopropenone sensitization with weekly scalp DPC. TCRdb passed the RACE reads through MiXCR, listing each CDR3 protein once. Of about 260,000 distinct CDR3 sequences listed, about 9% were seen once; the top ten hold 2.3%. The specimen comprised whole blood, sampled in connection with sensitization to the hapten diphenylcyclopropenone (DPC). These TCRs come from a woman aged 40 to 55 with alopecia areata. Some clones in this sample may be carry-over from other donors' samples.

V usage is TRBV5-5 and J usage is TRBJ1-5; D is undetermined. Germline assignment: CDR1 SGHKS and CDR2 YYEKEE (reference sequence). The length of the CDR3 is 12 residues. The V end lost 4 bases, the J end lost 9 bases, and 11 bases lay between the germline ends. The DNA for the CDR3 is TGTGCCAGCAGCCCCGACGTCGGGCCCCAGCATTTT. It is translated as CASSPDVGPQHF.

This clonotype was picked up a small number of times. The J gene is TRBJ2-1, the V gene TRBV10-2; D is possibly TRBD2 (6 bases). V lost 7 bases, J lost 0 bases, and 10 bases lay in between. This CDR3 has 14 amino acids. Germline lookup yields CDR1 WSHSY and CDR2 SAAADI. CDR3 protein: CASIAVISYNEQFF. CDR3 nucleotides: TGCGCCAGCATAGCGGTCATCTCCTACAATGAGCAGTTCTTC.

V usage is TRBV20-1 and J usage is TRBJ2-3, with D perhaps being TRBD1 or TRBD2 (5 bases each). Trimming removed 3 bases from V and 2 bases from J, with 9 bases in between. The CDR3 length is 13 residues. CDR1 is DFQATT and CDR2 is SNEGSKA in the germline V gene (reference sequence). The CDR3: CSARRGNTDTQYF. The DNA for the CDR3 is TGCAGTGCTAGGAGGGGTAACACAGATACGCAGTATTTT.

This clonotype was observed a handful of times. The chain is built from TRBV7-9 and TRBJ2-3; 14 bases align to TRBD2. CDR3 size: 16 residues. In germline, CDR1 is SEHNR, CDR2 FQNEAQ (reference sequence). Losses at the gene ends were 4 bases for V and 7 bases for J; bases not matched to a gene: 7. The CDR3 sequence is CASSSDGTSGSNTQYF. CDR3 sequence (DNA): TGTGCCAGCAGCTCAGACGGGACTAGCGGGAGTAATACGCAGTATTTT.

This clonotype was found a few times. V is TRBV12-3 or TRBV12-4 and J is TRBJ2-4; perhaps TRBD1 as D (6 bases). This CDR3 has 14 residues. The V and J ends lost 1 base and 14 bases respectively, with 18 bases between them. CDR3 sequence: CASSLGTTGTPEYF. The DNA for the CDR3 is TGTGCCAGCAGTTTAGGAACTACCGGGACACCCGAGTACTTC.

This clonotype has just a few counts. The J gene is TRBJ2-3, the V gene TRBV10-3; 13 nucleotides line up with TRBD2. Losses at the gene ends were 4 bases for V and 3 bases for J; bases not matched to a gene: 1. Looked up from germline, CDR1 is ENHRY and CDR2 is SYGVKD. This CDR3 contains 15 residues. The chain's CDR3 is CAISGTSGGTDTQYF. CDR3 nucleotides: TGTGCCATCAGTGGGACTAGCGGGGGAACAGATACGCAGTATTTT.

This clonotype was counted a few times. The rearrangement uses TRBV7-3 and TRBJ1-1; TRBD1 might be the D (5 bases). This CDR3 is built from 15 residues. Germline CDR1 reads SGHTA; CDR2 reads FQGTGA. V dropped 4 bases and J dropped 1 base, with 13 bases sitting between them. The CDR3 DNA follows: TGTGCCAGCAGCTCGCAGGGCCTCCCGAACACTGAAGCTTTCTTT. It codes for CASSSQGLPNTEAFF.

The rearrangement joins TRBV9 to TRBJ2-6; no firm D call. Germline V lookup: CDR1 SGDLS, CDR2 YYNGEE. The CDR3 consists of 14 residues. V was shortened by 4 bases and J by 5 bases, with 10 bases between the two germline ends. CDR3 loop: CASSPNPWANVLTF. The CDR3 bases are TGTGCCAGCAGCCCCAACCCCTGGGCCAACGTCCTGACTTTC.

This clonotype was detected only a few times. CDR3 nucleotide sequence: TGTGCCAGCAGCGTTGGCGGACAGGGGGTAAAAGCTTTCTTT. Its protein is CASSVGGQGVKAFF. The V call is TRBV12-3 or TRBV12-4, the J call TRBJ1-1; 10 positions agree with TRBD1. V dropped 6 bases and J dropped 9; count of bases not matched to a gene: 10. The CDR3 extends over 14 amino acids.

The chain combines TRBV6-5 with TRBJ2-5; D is possibly TRBD1 or TRBD2 (5 bases each). Germline V gives CDR1 MNHEY, CDR2 SVGAGI. The CDR3 runs to 13 residues. V lost 10 bases and J lost 4, with 16 bases in between. The CDR3 DNA sequence: TGTGCCATCGCCCCCCTTGGGGGAGAGACCCAGTACTTC. It specifies CAIAPLGGETQYF.

The CDR3 sequence: CASSVDRTGGDRQAFF. CDR3 bases: TGTGCCAGCAGCGTAGATAGGACAGGGGGCGATAGGCAAGCTTTCTTT. This chain links TRBV9 with TRBJ1-1, with TRBD1 matching over 11 bases. This CDR3 is built from 16 residues. Germline CDR1 and CDR2: SGDLS and YYNGEE. V shed 0 bases, J shed 9 bases, and the junction held 10 bases outside the gene matches.

This clonotype appeared a few times. The rearrangement uses TRBV29-1 and TRBJ2-7, with no clear D. Germline V CDR1 and CDR2: SQVTM, ANQGSEA. This CDR3 is built from 13 residues. Trimming took off 4 bases at V and 0 bases at J, with 10 bases between the two ends. CDR3 nucleotides: TGCAGCGTTGCTGGACCCGGCTCCTACGAGCAGTACTTC. This codes for CSVAGPGSYEQYF.

This sequence joins TRBV6-5 and TRBJ2-7; possible D gene TRBD1, 6 bases. The CDR3 length is 16 residues. CDR1 is MNHEY, CDR2 SVGAGI, per germline. V was trimmed by 5 bases and J by 7 bases, leaving 24 bases between them. CDR3 nucleotide sequence: TGTGCCAGCAGTATAGGTCTCGGGACACCCGGTGGGGAGCAGTACTTC. It specifies CASSIGLGTPGGEQYF.

This clonotype was counted only a few times. The chain carries TRBV18 and TRBJ1-4; D is undetermined. Germline V gene sequence: CDR1 KGHSH, CDR2 LQKENI. This CDR3 region has 14 residues. V gave up 8 bases and J gave up 6 bases, with 16 bases separating them. The CDR3 nucleotides are TGTGCCAGCACAACCGGGCCTAAATATGAAAAACTGTTTTTT. It specifies CASTTGPKYEKLFF.

This clonotype has only a few counts. CDR3 residues: CASRSFLEPNKETQYF. In DNA form, the CDR3 reads TGCGCCAGCAGATCCTTCCTGGAGCCTAATAAAGAGACCCAGTACTTC. The chain couples TRBV5-1 to TRBJ2-5; D is undetermined. V dropped 5 bases and J dropped 3 bases, with 20 bases sitting between them. Germline CDR1 reads SGHRS; CDR2 reads YFSETQ. The CDR3 totals 16 residues. Using reference TRBV5-1 and TRBJ2-5 for the parts outside the CDR3, the full variable domain is KAGVTQTPRYLIKTRGQQVTLSCSPISGHRSVSWYQQTPGQGLQFLFEYFSETQRNKGNFPGRFSGRQFSNSRSEMNVSTLELGDSALYLCASRSFLEPNKETQYFGPGTRLLVL.

This clonotype was counted at least ten times. The V call is TRBV11-2, the J call TRBJ2-1, with D possibly matching TRBD2 (6 bases). V was clipped by 2 bases and J by 5 bases, with 13 bases between them. The germline gives CDR1 SGHAT, CDR2 FQNNGV. The CDR3 runs 15 residues. The CDR3 nucleotides are TGTGCCAGCAGCTTACAGCCAAGGACTAACAATGAGCAGTTCTTC. Translating it yields CASSLQPRTNNEQFF.

The V and J genes are TRBV9 and TRBJ2-1, with TRBD2 matching over 9 bases. Germline V gives CDR1 SGDLS, CDR2 YYNGEE. The CDR3 loop spans 15 amino acids. Germline trimming cut 3 bases from V and 0 bases from J; bases unmatched to any gene: 1. Written as DNA, the CDR3 is TGTGCCAGCAGCGCACTAGCGGGCTCCTACAATGAGCAGTTCTTC. Protein sequence: CASSALAGSYNEQFF.

This clonotype was detected ten times or more. The chain couples TRBV5-1 to TRBJ2-6; D gene uncertain. This CDR3 has 15 amino acids. Trimming took 4 bases from V and 0 from J, leaving 8 bases between them. Looked up from germline, CDR1 is SGHRS and CDR2 is YFSETQ. The DNA for the CDR3 is TGCGCCAGCAGCCTGGTCGACTCTGGGGCCAACGTCCTGACTTTC. It yields the protein CASSLVDSGANVLTF.

This clonotype has only a few counts. The V gene is TRBV20-1, the J gene TRBJ2-7; D is unclear. Germline V gene lookup returns CDR1 DFQATT and CDR2 SNEGSKA (reference sequence). The CDR3 is 12 amino acids. Written as DNA, the CDR3 is TGCAGCCTACGACCGGCATCCTACGAGCAGTACTTC. The encoded protein is CSLRPASYEQYF.

This clonotype was seen many times. The J gene is TRBJ2-7, the V gene TRBV20-1, with 8 bases matching TRBD2. V was clipped by 4 bases and J by 2 bases; unmatched bases: 13. The CDR3 consists of 16 residues. Germline CDR1 DFQATT, CDR2 SNEGSKA (reference sequence). The CDR3 coding sequence is TGCAGTGCTAAGCCCCCTAGCGGGCGCTTTACCTACGAGCAGTACTTC. Protein: CSAKPPSGRFTYEQYF.

This clonotype was detected ten times or more. The V call is TRBV7-2, the J call TRBJ2-3, with D hard to call. The germline CDR1 and CDR2 sequences are SGHTA and FQGNSA. This CDR3 has 15 residues. V lost 1 base to trimming and J lost 4 bases, with 12 bases between them. This CDR3 reads CASSLGNRKADTQYF. CDR3 sequence (DNA): TGTGCCAGCAGCTTAGGGAATAGGAAGGCAGATACGCAGTATTTT.

The rearrangement joins TRBV12-3 or TRBV12-4 to TRBJ1-5; D is unclear. CDR3 length equals 14 residues. Deletions cut 0 bases from V and 5 bases from J, with 8 bases between. CDR3 sequence (DNA): TGTGCCAGCAGTTTAGCCCCATATGATCAGCCCCAGCATTTT. It encodes CASSLAPYDQPQHF.

This clonotype was seen repeatedly, ten times or more. The chain links TRBV12-3 or TRBV12-4 to TRBJ2-7; a possible D gene is TRBD2 (6 bases). CDR3 length: 13 residues. Between the trimmed V and J ends, which lost 4 bases and 2 bases, there was a span of 9 bases. CDR3 residues: CASSYGGPYEQYF. The CDR3 nucleotides read TGTGCCAGCAGTTACGGGGGACCCTACGAGCAGTACTTC.

The chain couples TRBV7-9 to TRBJ2-7; 7 bases line up with TRBD2. This CDR3 contains 16 residues. Unmatched junction bases numbered 9, after V lost 0 bases and J lost 4 bases. From germline, CDR1 is SEHNR and CDR2 FQNEAQ (reference sequence). In DNA, the CDR3 is TGTGCCAGCAGCTTAGCGGGAGGGCCACTGATTTACGAGCAGTACTTC. This encodes CASSLAGGPLIYEQYF.

This clonotype came up a few times. V usage is TRBV27 and J usage is TRBJ1-1; no clear D gene. The germline V gene has CDR1 MNHEY and CDR2 SMNVEV (reference sequence). With 3 bases removed from V and 5 bases from J, the gap between germline ends came to 10 bases. The length of the CDR3 is 13 residues. CDR3 nucleotide sequence: TGTGCCAGCAGTTTGACGAGTAGGACTGAAGCTTTCTTT. This gives the protein CASSLTSRTEAFF.

Ten or more counts support this clonotype. The gene calls are TRBV7-2 and TRBJ2-3; D is ambiguous. Between the trimmed V and J ends, which lost 5 bases and 4 bases, there was a span of 13 bases. This CDR3 contains 14 residues. The germline V gene has CDR1 SGHTA and CDR2 FQGNSA. CDR3 nucleotide sequence: TGTGCCAGCAGCGGCGCTAGGCCCCCAGATACGCAGTATTTT. This gives the protein CASSGARPPDTQYF.

The chain joins TRBV29-1 to TRBJ1-1; 8 positions agree with TRBD1. With V trimmed by 5 bases and J by 4 bases, 6 bases remained unmatched. CDR1 and CDR2 from the germline V gene are SQVTM and ANQGSEA. The CDR3 covers 13 residues. As DNA, the CDR3 is TGCAGCGTTACCCAGGGGGCCAGCACTGAAGCTTTCTTT. Encoded protein: CSVTQGASTEAFF.

This clonotype was counted many times. The CDR3 sequence is CASSLERTGPSSYEQYF. CDR3 in DNA: TGCGCCAGCAGCTTGGAGAGGACAGGGCCGAGCTCCTACGAGCAGTACTTC. The V and J genes are TRBV5-1 and TRBJ2-7; 8 positions agree with TRBD1. The J segment lost 0 bases and the V segment lost 0 bases, leaving 8 bases of the junction unmatched. From germline, CDR1 is SGHRS and CDR2 YFSETQ. The CDR3 extends over 17 amino acids.

This clonotype was seen repeatedly, ten times or more. The chain employs TRBV6-6 and TRBJ2-6; 9 bases match TRBD1. With 5 bases clipped from V and 3 bases from J, the junction kept 5 bases outside the gene matches. The germline V gene has CDR1 MNHNY and CDR2 SVGAGI (reference sequence). The CDR3 covers 16 residues. In nucleotides, the CDR3 is TGTGCCAGCAGTGGACAGGGGAGAATTGGGGCCAACGTCCTGACTTTC. Translation: CASSGQGRIGANVLTF.

J is TRBJ2-3 and V is TRBV21-1; TRBD1, the table's D call, lacks a check against the DNA. TRBV21-1 is a listed pseudogene. The CDR3 covers 14 residues. The DNA for the CDR3 is TGTGCCAGCAGCGACCGGGACAGCACAGATACGCAGTATTTT. Its protein product is CASSDRDSTDTQYF.